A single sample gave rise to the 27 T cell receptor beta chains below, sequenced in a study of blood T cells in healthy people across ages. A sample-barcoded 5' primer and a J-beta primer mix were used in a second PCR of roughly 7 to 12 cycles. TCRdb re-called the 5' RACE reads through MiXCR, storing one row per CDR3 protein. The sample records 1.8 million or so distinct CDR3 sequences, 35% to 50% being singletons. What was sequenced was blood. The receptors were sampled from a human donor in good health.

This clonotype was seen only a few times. The CDR3 coding sequence is TGCAGTGCTAGCAGGGAGGCCTACGAGCAGTACTTC. Amino acid sequence: CSASREAYEQYF. The chain recombines TRBV20-1 with TRBJ2-7, with a tentative D call TRBD2 (6 bases). This CDR3 region has 12 residues. Trimming removed 3 bases at V and 2 bases at J, with 8 bases between. The germline V gene has CDR1 DFQATT and CDR2 SNEGSKA (reference sequence).

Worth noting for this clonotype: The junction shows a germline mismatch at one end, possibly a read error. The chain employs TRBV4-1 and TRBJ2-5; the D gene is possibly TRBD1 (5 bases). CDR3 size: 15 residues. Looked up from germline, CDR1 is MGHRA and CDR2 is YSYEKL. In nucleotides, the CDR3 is TGCGCCGGCAGCCCACAGGACGCGCTTCTCGAGACCCAGTACTTC. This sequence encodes CAGSPQDALLETQYF.

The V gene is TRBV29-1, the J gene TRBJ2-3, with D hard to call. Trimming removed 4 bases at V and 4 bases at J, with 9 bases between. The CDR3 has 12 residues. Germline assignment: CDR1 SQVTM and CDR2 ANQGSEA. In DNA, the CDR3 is TGCAGCGTTGTCTCTGGGTCAGATACGCAGTATTTT. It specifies CSVVSGSDTQYF.

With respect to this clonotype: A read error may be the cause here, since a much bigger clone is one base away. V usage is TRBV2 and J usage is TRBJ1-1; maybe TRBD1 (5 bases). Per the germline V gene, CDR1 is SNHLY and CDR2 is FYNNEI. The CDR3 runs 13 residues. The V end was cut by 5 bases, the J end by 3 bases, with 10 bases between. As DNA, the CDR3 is TGTGCCAGCAGTTACGACAGCCACACTGAAGCTTTCTTT. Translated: CASSYDSHTEAFF.

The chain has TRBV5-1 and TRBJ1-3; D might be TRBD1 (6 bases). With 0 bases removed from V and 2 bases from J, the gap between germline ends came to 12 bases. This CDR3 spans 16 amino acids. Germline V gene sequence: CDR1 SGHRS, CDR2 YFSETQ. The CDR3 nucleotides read TGCGCCAGCAGCTTGGATAACAGGGCAACTGGAAACACCATATATTTT. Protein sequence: CASSLDNRATGNTIYF. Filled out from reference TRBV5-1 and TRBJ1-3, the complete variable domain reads KAGVTQTPRYLIKTRGQQVTLSCSPISGHRSVSWYQQTPGQGLQFLFEYFSETQRNKGNFPGRFSGRQFSNSRSEMNVSTLELGDSALYLCASSLDNRATGNTIYFGEGSWLTVV.

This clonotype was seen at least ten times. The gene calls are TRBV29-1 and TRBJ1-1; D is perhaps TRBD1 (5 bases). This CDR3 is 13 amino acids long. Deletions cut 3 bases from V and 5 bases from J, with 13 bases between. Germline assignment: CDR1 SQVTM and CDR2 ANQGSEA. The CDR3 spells CSVEAGQRTEAFF. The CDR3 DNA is TGCAGCGTTGAGGCAGGGCAGAGGACTGAAGCTTTCTTT.

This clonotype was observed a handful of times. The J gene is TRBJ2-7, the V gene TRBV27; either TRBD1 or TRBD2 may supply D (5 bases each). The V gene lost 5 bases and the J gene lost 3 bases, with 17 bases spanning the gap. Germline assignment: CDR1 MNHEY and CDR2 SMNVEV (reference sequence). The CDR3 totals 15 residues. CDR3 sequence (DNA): TGTGCCAGCAGTACACCCGGGACGTATAACTACGAGCAGTACTTC. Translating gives CASSTPGTYNYEQYF.

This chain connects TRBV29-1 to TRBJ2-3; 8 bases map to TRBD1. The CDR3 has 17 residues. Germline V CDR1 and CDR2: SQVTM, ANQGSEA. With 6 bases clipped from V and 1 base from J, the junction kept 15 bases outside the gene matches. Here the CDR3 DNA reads TGCAGCGTCCTACGCTCTTACAGGGGGATCGGCACAGATACGCAGTATTTT. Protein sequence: CSVLRSYRGIGTDTQYF.

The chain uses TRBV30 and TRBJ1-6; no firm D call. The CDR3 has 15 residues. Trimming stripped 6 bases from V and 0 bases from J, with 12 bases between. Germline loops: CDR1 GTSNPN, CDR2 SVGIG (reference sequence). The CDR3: CACRSGSSYNSPLHF. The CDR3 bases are TGTGCCTGCCGGTCGGGTAGCTCCTATAATTCACCCCTCCACTTT.

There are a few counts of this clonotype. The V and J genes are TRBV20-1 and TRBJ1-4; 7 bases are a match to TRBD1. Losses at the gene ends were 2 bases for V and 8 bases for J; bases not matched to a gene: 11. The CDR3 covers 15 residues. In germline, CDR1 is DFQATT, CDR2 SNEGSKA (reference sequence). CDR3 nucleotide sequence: TGCAGTGCTAGACCCGGGGAGGGGGCACGAGAAAAACTGTTTTTT. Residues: CSARPGEGAREKLFF.

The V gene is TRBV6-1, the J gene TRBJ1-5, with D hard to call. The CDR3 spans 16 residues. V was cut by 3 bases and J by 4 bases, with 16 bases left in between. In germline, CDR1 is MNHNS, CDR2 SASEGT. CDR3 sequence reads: CASSDQPGSGNQPQHF. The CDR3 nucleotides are TGTGCCAGCAGTGACCAGCCAGGATCGGGGAATCAGCCCCAGCATTTT.

The CDR3 region has the DNA TGCAGCGTTGCGGCCGTAGCCCTCCTCCCAGATACGCAGTATTTT. This translates into CSVAAVALLPDTQYF. The genes are TRBV29-1 and TRBJ2-3; D is unclear. Germline V gene data show CDR1 as SQVTM and CDR2 as ANQGSEA. Trimming took off 4 bases at V and 4 bases at J, with 18 bases between the two ends. This CDR3 has 15 residues.

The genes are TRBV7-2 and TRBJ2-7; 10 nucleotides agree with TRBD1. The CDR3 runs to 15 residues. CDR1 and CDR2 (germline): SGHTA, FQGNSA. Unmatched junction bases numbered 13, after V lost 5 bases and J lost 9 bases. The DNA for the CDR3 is TGTGCCAGCAGCCCAGCCTATGGACAGGGGGTAGTGCAGTACTTC. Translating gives CASSPAYGQGVVQYF.

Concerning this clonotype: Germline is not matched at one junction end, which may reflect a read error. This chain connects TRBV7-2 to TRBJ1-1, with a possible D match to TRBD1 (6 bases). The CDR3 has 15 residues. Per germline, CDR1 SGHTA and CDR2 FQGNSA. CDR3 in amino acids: CAGSLAGGRNTEAFF. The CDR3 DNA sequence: TGTGCCGGCAGCTTGGCTGGGGGCCGGAACACTGAAGCTTTCTTT.

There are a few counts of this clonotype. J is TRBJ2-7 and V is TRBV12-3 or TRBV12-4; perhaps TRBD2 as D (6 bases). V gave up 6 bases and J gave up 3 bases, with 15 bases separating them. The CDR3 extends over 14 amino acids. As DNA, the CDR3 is TGTGCCAGCAGAAGGAACGGGGGTGGCTACGAGCAGTACTTC. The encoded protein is CASRRNGGGYEQYF.

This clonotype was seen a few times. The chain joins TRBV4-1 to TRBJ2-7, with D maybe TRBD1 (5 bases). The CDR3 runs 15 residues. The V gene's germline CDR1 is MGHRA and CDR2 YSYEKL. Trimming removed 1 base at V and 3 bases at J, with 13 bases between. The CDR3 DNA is TGCGCCAGCAGCCAAGGAGCACAGGACAACTACGAGCAGTACTTC. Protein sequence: CASSQGAQDNYEQYF.

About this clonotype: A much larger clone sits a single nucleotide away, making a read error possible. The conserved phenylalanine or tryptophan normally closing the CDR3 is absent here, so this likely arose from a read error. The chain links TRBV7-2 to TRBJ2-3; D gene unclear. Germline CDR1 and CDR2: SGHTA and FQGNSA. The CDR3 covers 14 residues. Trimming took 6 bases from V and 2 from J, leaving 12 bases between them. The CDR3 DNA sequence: TGTGCCAGCAGACCGAGTTACCCCACAGATACGCAGTATGTT. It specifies CASRPSYPTDTQYV.

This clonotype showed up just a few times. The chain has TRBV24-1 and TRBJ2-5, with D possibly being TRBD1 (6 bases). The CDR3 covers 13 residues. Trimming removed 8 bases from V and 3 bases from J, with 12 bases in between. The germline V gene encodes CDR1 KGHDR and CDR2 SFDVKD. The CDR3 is CATMVPGEETQYF. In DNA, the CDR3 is TGTGCCACCATGGTCCCAGGGGAAGAGACCCAGTACTTC.

The CDR3, as DNA: TGCAGTGCTAGAGATCAGAGGGAGGTTTCCTATGAGCAGTACTTC. This codes for CSARDQREVSYEQYF. The rearrangement uses TRBV20-1 and TRBJ2-4; TRBD2 might be the D (6 bases). CDR3 size: 15 residues. Germline assignment: CDR1 DFQATT and CDR2 SNEGSKA (reference sequence). The V gene lost 0 bases and the J gene lost 13 bases, with 22 bases spanning the gap.

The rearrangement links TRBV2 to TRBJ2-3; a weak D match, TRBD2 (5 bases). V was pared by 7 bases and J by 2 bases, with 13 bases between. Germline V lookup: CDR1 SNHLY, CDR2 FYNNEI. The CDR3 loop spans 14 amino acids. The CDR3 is CASTLGLDTDTQYF. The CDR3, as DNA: TGTGCCAGCACCCTCGGACTTGACACAGATACGCAGTATTTT.

The CDR3 bases are TGTGCCACCAGCAGAGGGGACACCCCCTATGGCTACACCTTC. It translates to CATSRGDTPYGYTF. V and J are TRBV15 and TRBJ1-2, with D perhaps matching TRBD1 (6 bases). Germline CDR1 and CDR2: LNHNV and YYDKDF (reference sequence). CDR3 length: 14 amino acids. Trimming removed 1 base from V and 4 bases from J, with 10 bases in between.

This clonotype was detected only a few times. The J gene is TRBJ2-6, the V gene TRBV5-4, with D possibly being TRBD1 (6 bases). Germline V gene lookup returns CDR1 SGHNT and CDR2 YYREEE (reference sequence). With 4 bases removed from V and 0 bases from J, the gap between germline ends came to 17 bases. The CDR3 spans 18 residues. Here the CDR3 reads CASSPGATGPSGANVLTF. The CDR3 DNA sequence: TGTGCCAGCAGCCCTGGGGCGACAGGTCCCTCTGGGGCCAACGTCCTGACTTTC.

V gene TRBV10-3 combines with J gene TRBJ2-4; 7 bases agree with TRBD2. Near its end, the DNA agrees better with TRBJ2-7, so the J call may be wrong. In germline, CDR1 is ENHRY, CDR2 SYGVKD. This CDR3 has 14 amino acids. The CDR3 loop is CAISEDGGFYEQYF. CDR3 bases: TGTGCCATCAGTGAAGACGGGGGGTTCTACGAGCAGTACTTC.

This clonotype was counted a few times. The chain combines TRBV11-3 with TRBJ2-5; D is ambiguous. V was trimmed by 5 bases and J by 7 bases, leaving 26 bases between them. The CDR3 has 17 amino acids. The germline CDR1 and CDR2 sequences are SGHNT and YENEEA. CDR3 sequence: CASSIGVGFGSSGTQYF. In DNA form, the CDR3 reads TGTGCCAGCAGCATCGGAGTAGGGTTTGGGTCATCGGGGACCCAGTACTTC.

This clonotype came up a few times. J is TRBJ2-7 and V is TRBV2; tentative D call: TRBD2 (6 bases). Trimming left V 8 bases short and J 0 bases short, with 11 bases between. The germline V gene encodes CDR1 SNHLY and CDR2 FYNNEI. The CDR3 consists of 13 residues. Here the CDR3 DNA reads TGTGCCAGCGACGGGACTTCCTCCTACGAGCAGTACTTC. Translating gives CASDGTSSYEQYF.

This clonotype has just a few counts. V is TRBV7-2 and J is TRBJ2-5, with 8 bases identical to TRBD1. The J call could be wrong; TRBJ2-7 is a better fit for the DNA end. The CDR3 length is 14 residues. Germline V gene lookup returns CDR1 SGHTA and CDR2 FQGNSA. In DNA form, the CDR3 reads TGTGCCAGCAGCCCAGGGGGCGCAATCGACGAGCAGTACTTC. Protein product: CASSPGGAIDEQYF.

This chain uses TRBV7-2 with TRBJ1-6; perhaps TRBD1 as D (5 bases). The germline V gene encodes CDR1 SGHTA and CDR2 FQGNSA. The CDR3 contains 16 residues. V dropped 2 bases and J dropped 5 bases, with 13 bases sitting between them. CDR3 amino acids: CASSLLVGQDNSPLHF. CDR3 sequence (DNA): TGTGCCAGCAGCTTATTGGTAGGACAAGATAATTCACCCCTCCACTTT.